This TCR beta chain was obtained from a study of shared clonotypes between healthy human individuals. The study's findings and limits: Four donors shared approximately 5% of their naive CD4 clonotypes. It was expected that sequencing depth would affect clonotype sharing among donors.

Each sample came from a Caucasian adult donor living in Nashville, Tennessee. Some clones are missing from TCRdb's copy, which holds only in-frame ones; the method was immunoSEQ multiplex PCR. The sample includes some 2,000,000 clones, 90% to 95% of them seen just once. This CDR3 is 12 amino acids long. Germline loops: CDR1 GTSNPN, CDR2 SVGIG (reference sequence). V lost 2 bases and J lost 5, with 9 bases in between. Turning to this clone: Its antigen is unidentified. This sample includes further DNA sequences coding for the same CDR3.

V and J are TRBV30 and TRBJ1-2; D might be TRBD1 (6 bases). The sequenced material came from naive CD4+ T cells sorted from blood. The subset here: CD45RA+ positively selected. The receptor was isolated from a man younger than 35 in good health. CDR3 amino acids: CAWSRTAYGYTF. CDR3 nucleotide sequence: TGTGCCTGGAGTCGGACAGCATATGGCTACACCTTC.